Described below is a single TCR beta chain sequence and its context. This clonotype was recorded a few times. This clone's antigen is unknown. No qualities accompany the bases; no much larger clone lies one base away. From V the trimming removes 6 bases and from J it removes 6 bases, while the gene matches leave 8 bases of the junction unaccounted for. From its cysteine to its phenylalanine, the CDR3 spans 14 amino acids. Only the CDR3 DNA is retained, 42 bases long and in frame from the first base. Receptor libraries were prepared by 5' RACE. Data came from an Illumina HiSeq 2500. The second PCR ran for roughly 7 to 11 cycles and used a J-beta primer mix along with a sample-barcoded 5' primer. Each TCR beta cDNA molecule received a unique molecular identifier from a template-switch 5' adaptor carrying 12 random nucleotides. Each sample yielded at least 2.5 million CDR3-containing paired-end reads. The Mint cDNA synthesis kit, primed by a TRBC-specific oligonucleotide, was used to synthesize first-strand cDNA from all RNA. Following uracil-DNA glycosylase treatment, all cDNA underwent a first 18-cycle PCR with the universal primers M1SS and BC2_uni_R. Under the source paper's analysis protocol: Normalization of each sample was performed by random selection of 1 million high-quality reads, each carrying a distinct molecular identifier. Instead of being binned into consensus sequences, reads with shared molecular identifiers were discarded. MiTCR, run with a Q25 quality threshold and the strictest error-elimination algorithm, handled CDR3 identification, clonotype clustering and error correction. A nonparametric unseen species model with Euler transformation was used to estimate a lower bound on total TCR beta diversity. The public reads were run again by TCRdb, first through fastp at Q25 and then through MiXCR, and only productive beta chains were kept. Records with the same CDR3 protein are collapsed into one entry carrying the most frequent genes and DNA. V and J calls and clone size were set by TCRdb, not the authors. In this sample the table shows about 720,000 distinct CDR3 sequences, about 20% of which occur a single time. The ten largest clones add up to 22% of the sample.

The donors were 40 or so Caucasian individuals from Russia, aged roughly 6 to 90 years, who were systemically healthy. Each donor gave roughly 11 milliliters of peripheral blood, drawn into EDTA-treated Vacutainer tubes. Ficoll-Paque density-gradient centrifugation was used to isolate PBMCs, with at least 6.5 million per sample. Total RNA was extracted from PBMCs with Trizol reagent, with at least 6 micrograms obtained per sample. For every donor, flow cytometry on a PBMC aliquot measured the percentage of naive CD45RAhigh/CD27high T cells. This entry comes from a study of blood T cells in healthy people across ages (dated by TCRdb to about 2015). With regard to the full study: In model experiments, roughly one uniquely barcoded TCR beta cDNA molecule per two T cells was captured by template switching. Two additional independent replicas of 1 million unique cDNA reads from the same blood draw were analyzed for two donors (one aged 18 to 29 and one aged 80 or older). To avoid experimental bias, donors of different ages were randomly spread across the sequencing lanes. Using deep sequencing normalized with unique cDNA molecular identifiers, the study measured how TCR beta repertoire diversity changes with age. The donors were divided into four age groups: young (average around 16 years), middle-aged (around 41), aged (around 59) and long-lived (approximately 74). Overall study outcomes, separate from this receptor: Compared with the aged group, the long-lived group had more naive CD4+ T cells, fewer expanded clones and increased TCR diversity, a pattern suggesting age selection. Because the CMV infection status of the donors was unknown, age-related changes in expanded clonotypes may potentially have been confounded. As age increased, observed TCR beta diversity per million T cells dropped in a roughly linear way, and a significant reduction was already evident by age 40. Bulk unsorted PBMC profiling prevented conclusive comparison of naive and antigen-experienced compartments. Total diversity estimates from one million sequenced T cells were considered lower bounds and underestimates. The percentage of naive T cells measured by flow cytometry correlated strongly with observed TCR beta diversity.

The origin of this receptor is a man between 65 and 80 years old in good health. Material: blood. The sequence joins TRBV12-3 or TRBV12-4 to TRBJ2-5; the central 9 bases match TRBD1. The CDR3 sequence is CASSAQGAGKTQYF. The base sequence is TGTGCCAGCAGCGCACAGGGGGCTGGGAAGACCCAGTACTTC.